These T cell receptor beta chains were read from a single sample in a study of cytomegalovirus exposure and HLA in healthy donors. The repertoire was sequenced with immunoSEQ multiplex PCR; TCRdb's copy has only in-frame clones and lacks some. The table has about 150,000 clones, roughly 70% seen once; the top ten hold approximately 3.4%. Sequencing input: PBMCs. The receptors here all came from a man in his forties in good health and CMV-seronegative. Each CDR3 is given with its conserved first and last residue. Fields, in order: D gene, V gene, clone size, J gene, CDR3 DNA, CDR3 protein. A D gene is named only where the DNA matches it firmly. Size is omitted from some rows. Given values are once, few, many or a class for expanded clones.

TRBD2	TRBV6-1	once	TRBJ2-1	TGTGCCAGCAGTGAAGAACTGACTAGCGGGAGTCTTTGGGGTCGAAATGAGCAGTTCTTC	CASSEELTSGSLWGRNEQFF
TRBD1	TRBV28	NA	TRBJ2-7	TGTGCCAGTACCGGGACAGTGATCGGCTACGAGCAGTACTTC	CASTGTVIGYEQYF
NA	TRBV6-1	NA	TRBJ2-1	TGTGCCAGCAGTGAGGGGGGTTTGTCGGAGCAGTTCTTC	CASSEGGLSEQFF
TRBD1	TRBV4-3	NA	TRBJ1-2	TGCGCCAGCAGCCAAGCGACAGGGCCCCTGGGCTATGGCTACACCTTC	CASSQATGPLGYGYTF
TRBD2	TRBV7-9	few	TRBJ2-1	TGTGCCAGCAGCGCAGAGCTAGCGGGGGAGGCCGGGCATGAGCAGTTCTTC	CASSAELAGEAGHEQFF
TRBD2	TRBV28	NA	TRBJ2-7	TGTGCCAGCAGTTTAACTCCGGGACTAGCGGGAGGAGTGGCCTACGAGCAGTACTTC	CASSLTPGLAGGVAYEQYF
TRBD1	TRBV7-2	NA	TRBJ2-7	TGTGCCAGCAGCCCAGCCGGGACAGGGGTCTACGAGCAGTACTTC	CASSPAGTGVYEQYF
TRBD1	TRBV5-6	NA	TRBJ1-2	TGTGCCAGCAGCGGCGGACAGGGATACTATGGCTACACCTTC	CASSGGQGYYGYTF
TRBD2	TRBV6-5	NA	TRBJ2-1	TGTGCCAGCAGTTACTCGAGGCGACTAGCGCCTTTTGAGTTCTTC	CASSYSRRLAPFEFF
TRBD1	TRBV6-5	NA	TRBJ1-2	TGTGCCAGCAGTCCACGGGACAGGGTTGAGGGCTACACCTTC	CASSPRDRVEGYTF
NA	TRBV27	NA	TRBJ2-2	TGTGCCAGCAGTCCAAACACCGGGGAGCTGTTTTTT	CASSPNTGELFF
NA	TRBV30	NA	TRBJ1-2	TGTGCCTGGGGGAGAAACTATGGCTACACCTTC	CAWGRNYGYTF
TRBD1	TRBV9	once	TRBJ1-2	TGTGCCAGCAGCCCACAGGGGCGCGACTATGGCTACACCTTC	CASSPQGRDYGYTF
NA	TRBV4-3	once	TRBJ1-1	TGCGCCAGCAGCCAACAGATGAACACTGAAGCTTTCTTT	CASSQQMNTEAFF
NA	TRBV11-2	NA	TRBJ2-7	TGTGCCAGCAGCCCCGGGGGTAGAGAGCAGTACTTC	CASSPGGREQYF
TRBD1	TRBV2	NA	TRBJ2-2	TGTGCCAGCAGTAGGGACAGGGCGAACACCGGGGAGCTGTTTTTT	CASSRDRANTGELFF
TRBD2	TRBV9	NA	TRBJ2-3	TGTGCCAGCAAGAGCGGGGGGACGAGCACAGATACGCAGTATTTT	CASKSGGTSTDTQYF
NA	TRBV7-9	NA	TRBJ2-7	TGTGCCAGCAGCCCGGCCAACTACTACGAGCAGTACTTC	CASSPANYYEQYF
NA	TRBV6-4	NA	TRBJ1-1	TGTGCCAGCAGACAGGGTGAGGTTTCTGAAGCTTTCTTT	CASRQGEVSEAFF
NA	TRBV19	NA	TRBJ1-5	TGTGCCAGTAGTATGGGAGTTTCGGCCCAGCATTTT	CASSMGVSAQHF
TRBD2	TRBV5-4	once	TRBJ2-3	TGTGCCAGCAGCTGGCGGACTAGCGGGAGAGCAGATACGCAGTATTTT	CASSWRTSGRADTQYF
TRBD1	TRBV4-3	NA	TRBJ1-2	TGCGCCAGCAGCCAAGCGTCAGACAGGGGGCTCCATGGCTACACCTTC	CASSQASDRGLHGYTF
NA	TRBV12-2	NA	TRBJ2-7	TGTGCAAGTCGCTTAGGGCCGGGACTAGCGGGAGTAGTAACCTACGAGCAGTACTTC	CASRLGPGLAGVVTYEQYF
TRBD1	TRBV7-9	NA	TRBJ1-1	TGTGCCAGCAGCCCCGGGACAGGGGAGATGAACACTGAAGCTTTCTTT	CASSPGTGEMNTEAFF
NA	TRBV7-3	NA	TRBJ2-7	TGTGCCAGCAGCATGGGGGGAATACCCTACGAGCAGTACTTC	CASSMGGIPYEQYF